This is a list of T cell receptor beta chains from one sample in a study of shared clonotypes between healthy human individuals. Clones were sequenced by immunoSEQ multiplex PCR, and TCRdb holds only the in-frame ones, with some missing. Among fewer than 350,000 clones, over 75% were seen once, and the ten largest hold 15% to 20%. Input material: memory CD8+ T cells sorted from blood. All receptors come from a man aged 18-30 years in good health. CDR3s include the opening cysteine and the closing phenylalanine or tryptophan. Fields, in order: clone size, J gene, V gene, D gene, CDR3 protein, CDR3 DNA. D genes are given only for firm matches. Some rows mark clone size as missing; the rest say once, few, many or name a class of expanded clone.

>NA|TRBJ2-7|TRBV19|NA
CASIGTRGSIYEQYF
TGTGCCAGTATTGGGACACGGGGGAGTATCTACGAGCAGTACTTC
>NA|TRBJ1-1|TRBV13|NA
CASSLGISLNTEAFF
TGTGCCAGCAGCTTAGGGATTAGCTTAAACACTGAAGCTTTCTTT
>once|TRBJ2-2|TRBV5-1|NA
CASSRRLPDTGELFF
TGCGCCAGCAGTAGGCGACTTCCCGACACCGGGGAGCTGTTTTTT
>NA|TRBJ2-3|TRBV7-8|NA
CASSLLGADTQYF
TGTGCCAGCAGCTTACTAGGGGCAGATACGCAGTATTTT
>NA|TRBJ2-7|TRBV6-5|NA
CASRGGGLILGEQYF
TGTGCCAGCAGGGGAGGGGGGCTGATTTTGGGAGAGCAGTACTTC
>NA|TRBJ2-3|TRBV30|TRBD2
CAWKGDYTDTQYF
TGTGCCTGGAAAGGGGACTACACAGATACGCAGTATTTT
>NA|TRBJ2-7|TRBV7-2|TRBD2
CASSLVTSGGQQYF
TGTGCCAGCAGCTTAGTTACTAGCGGGGGACAGCAGTACTTC
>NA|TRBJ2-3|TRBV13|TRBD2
CASSPREREGGDTQYF
TGTGCCAGCAGCCCGCGGGAGCGGGAGGGTGGGGATACGCAGTATTTT
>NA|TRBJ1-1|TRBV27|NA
CASSSQGNTEAFF
TGTGCCAGCAGTTCCCAAGGGAACACTGAAGCTTTCTTT
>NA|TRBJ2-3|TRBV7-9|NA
CASSRTTKPPTDTQYF
TGTGCCAGCAGCCGCACTACTAAGCCACCCACAGATACGCAGTATTTT
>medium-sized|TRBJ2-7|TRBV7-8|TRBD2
CASSSETSGSSYEQYF
TGTGCCAGCAGCTCCGAGACTAGCGGGAGTTCGTACGAGCAGTACTTC
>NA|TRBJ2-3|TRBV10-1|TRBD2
CASSEFVAGDIDTQYF
TGCGCCAGCAGTGAGTTCGTAGCGGGGGACATAGATACGCAGTATTTT
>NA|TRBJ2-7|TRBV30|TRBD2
CAWRDRGAYEQYF
TGTGCCTGGAGAGACCGGGGGGCCTACGAGCAGTACTTC
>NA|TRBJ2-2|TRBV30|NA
CAWSVMNRAEELFF
TGTGCCTGGAGTGTGATGAACAGGGCAGAGGAGCTGTTTTTT
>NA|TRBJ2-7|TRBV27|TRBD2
CASSRLAGGYEQYF
TGTGCCAGCAGTCGCCTTGCGGGAGGTTACGAGCAGTACTTC
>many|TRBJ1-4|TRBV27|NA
CASSPWSGGLFF
TGTGCCAGCAGTCCCTGGTCGGGGGGACTGTTTTTT
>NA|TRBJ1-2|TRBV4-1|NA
CASTSELYDGYTF
TGCGCCAGCACCTCAGAGCTCTATGATGGCTACACCTTC
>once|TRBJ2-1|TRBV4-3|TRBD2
CASSQDYGLAAYNEQFF
TGCGCCAGCAGCCAAGATTATGGACTAGCGGCTTACAATGAGCAGTTCTTC
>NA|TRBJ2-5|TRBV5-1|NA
CASSVGEETQYF
TGCGCCAGCAGTGTAGGTGAGGAGACCCAGTACTTC
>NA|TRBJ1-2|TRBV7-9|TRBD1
CASSHTQGDYGYTF
TGTGCCAGCAGCCATACCCAGGGGGATTATGGCTACACCTTC
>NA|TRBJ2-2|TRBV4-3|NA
CASSQDTSRRSGSTGELFF
TGCGCCAGCAGCCAAGATACTTCCCGACGGAGCGGATCCACCGGGGAGCTGTTTTTT
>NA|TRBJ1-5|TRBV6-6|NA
CASTQAAGANNIAQHF
TGTGCCAGCACCCAGGCAGCGGGGGCAAACAATATCGCCCAGCATTTT
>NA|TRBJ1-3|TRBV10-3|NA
CAISEASGNTIYF
TGTGCCATCAGTGAGGCCTCTGGAAACACCATATATTTT
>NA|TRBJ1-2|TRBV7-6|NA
CASSLYWGADYGYTF
TGTGCCAGCAGCTTATACTGGGGGGCGGACTATGGCTACACCTTC
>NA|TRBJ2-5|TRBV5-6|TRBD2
CASSVGLQSLNF
TGTGCCAGCAGCGTGGGACTACAATCCCTGAACTTC
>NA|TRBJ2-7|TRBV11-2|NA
CASSPGGASYEQYF
TGTGCCAGCAGTCCGGGCGGTGCCTCCTACGAGCAGTACTTC
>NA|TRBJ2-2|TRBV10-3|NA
CATEDGENTGELFF
TGTGCCACCGAGGACGGCGAGAACACCGGGGAGCTGTTTTTT
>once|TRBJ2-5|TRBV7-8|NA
CASSLPGYQETQYF
TGTGCCAGCAGCTTGCCCGGGTACCAAGAGACCCAGTACTTC
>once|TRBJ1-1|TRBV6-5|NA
CASSTGAEAFF
TGTGCCAGCAGTACAGGCGCTGAAGCTTTCTTT
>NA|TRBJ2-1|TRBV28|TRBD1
CASTTGTGEIGSYNEQFF
TGTGCCAGCACCACCGGGACAGGGGAGATCGGCTCCTACAATGAGCAGTTCTTC
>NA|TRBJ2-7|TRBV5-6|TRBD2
CASSLRGSGAYEQYF
TGTGCCAGCAGCTTGCGCGGGAGTGGGGCCTACGAGCAGTACTTC
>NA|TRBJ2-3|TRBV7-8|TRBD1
CASSLTTGGISDTQYF
TGTGCCAGCAGCTTAACCACAGGGGGCATTTCAGATACGCAGTATTTT
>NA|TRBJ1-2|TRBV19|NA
CASSIGLGYGYTF
TGTGCCAGTAGTATTGGCTTGGGTTATGGCTACACCTTC
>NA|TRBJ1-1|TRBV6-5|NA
CASSYGDTEAFF
TGTGCCAGCAGTTACGGGGACACTGAAGCTTTCTTT
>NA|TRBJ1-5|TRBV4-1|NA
CASSQEVQANQPQHF
TGCGCCAGCAGCCAAGAGGTACAGGCCAATCAGCCCCAGCATTTT
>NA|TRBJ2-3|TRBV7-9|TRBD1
CASSPDRASTDTQYF
TGTGCCAGCAGCCCGGACAGGGCTAGCACAGATACGCAGTATTTT
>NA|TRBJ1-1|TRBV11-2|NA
CASSQPGENTEAFF
TGTGCCAGCAGCCAACCGGGTGAGAACACTGAAGCTTTCTTT
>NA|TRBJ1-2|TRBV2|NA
CASSDPGLGYGYTF
TGTGCCAGCAGTGACCCCGGGCTAGGCTATGGCTACACCTTC